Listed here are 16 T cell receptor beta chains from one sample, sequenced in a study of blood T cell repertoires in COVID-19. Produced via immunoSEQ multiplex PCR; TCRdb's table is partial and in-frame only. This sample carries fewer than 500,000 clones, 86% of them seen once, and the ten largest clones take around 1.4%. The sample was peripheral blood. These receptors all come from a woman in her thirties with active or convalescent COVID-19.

CDR3 coding DNA: TGTGCCAGTAGTAGCTCGACAGGGAGAATCGGGTCACCCCTCCACTTT. Protein: CASSSSTGRIGSPLHF. The V and J genes are TRBV19 and TRBJ1-6; 7 bases are a match to TRBD1. The CDR3 consists of 16 residues. Germline lookup yields CDR1 LNHDA and CDR2 SQIVND (reference sequence). V dropped 4 bases and J dropped 10; count of bases not matched to a gene: 13. Filled out from reference TRBV19 and TRBJ1-6, the complete variable domain reads DGGITQSPKYLFRKEGQNVTLSCEQNLNHDAMYWYRQDPGQGLRLIYYSQIVNDFQKGDIAEGYSVSREKKESFPLTVTSAQKNPTAFYLCASSSSTGRIGSPLHFGNGTRLTVT.

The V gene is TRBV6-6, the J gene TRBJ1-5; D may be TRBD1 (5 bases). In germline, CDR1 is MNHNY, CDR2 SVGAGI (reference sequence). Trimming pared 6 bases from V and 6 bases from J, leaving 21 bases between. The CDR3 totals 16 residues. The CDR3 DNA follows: TGTGCCAGCAGCCACGGCGGGGGGTTGGGGACTCAGCCCCAGCATTTT. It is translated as CASSHGGGLGTQPQHF.

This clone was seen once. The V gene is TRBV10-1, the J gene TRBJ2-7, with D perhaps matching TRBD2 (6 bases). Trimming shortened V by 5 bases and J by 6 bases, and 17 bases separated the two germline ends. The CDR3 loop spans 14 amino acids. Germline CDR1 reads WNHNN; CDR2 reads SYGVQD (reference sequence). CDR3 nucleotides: TGCGCCAGCAGTAAGGCTAGCGACCTCGGCGAGCAGTACTTC. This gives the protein CASSKASDLGEQYF.

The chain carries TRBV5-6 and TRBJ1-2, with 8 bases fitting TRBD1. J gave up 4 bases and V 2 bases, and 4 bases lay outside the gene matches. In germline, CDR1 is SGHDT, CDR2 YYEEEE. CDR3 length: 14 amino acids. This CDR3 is CASSLRTGLYGYTF. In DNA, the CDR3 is TGTGCCAGCAGCTTACGGACAGGGCTCTATGGCTACACCTTC.

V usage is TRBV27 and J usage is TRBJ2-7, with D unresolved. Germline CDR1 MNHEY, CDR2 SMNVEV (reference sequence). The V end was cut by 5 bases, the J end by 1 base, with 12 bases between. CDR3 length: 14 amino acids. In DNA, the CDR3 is TGTGCCAGCAGTCCGACGACGGGTTCCTACGAGCAGTACTTC. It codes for CASSPTTGSYEQYF.

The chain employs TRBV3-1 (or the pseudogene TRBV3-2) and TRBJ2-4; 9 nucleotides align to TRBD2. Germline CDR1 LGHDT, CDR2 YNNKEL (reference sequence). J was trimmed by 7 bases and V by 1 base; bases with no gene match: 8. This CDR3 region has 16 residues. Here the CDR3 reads CASSQVAGGPGNIQYF. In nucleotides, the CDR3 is TGTGCCAGCAGCCAAGTTGCGGGGGGGCCGGGGAACATTCAGTACTTC.

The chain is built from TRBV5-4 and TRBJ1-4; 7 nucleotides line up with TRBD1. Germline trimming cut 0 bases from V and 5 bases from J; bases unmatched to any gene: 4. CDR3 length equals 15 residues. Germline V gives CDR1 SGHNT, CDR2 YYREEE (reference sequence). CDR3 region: CASSLAGGQNEKLFF. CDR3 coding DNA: TGTGCCAGCAGCTTGGCCGGGGGACAGAATGAAAAACTGTTTTTT.

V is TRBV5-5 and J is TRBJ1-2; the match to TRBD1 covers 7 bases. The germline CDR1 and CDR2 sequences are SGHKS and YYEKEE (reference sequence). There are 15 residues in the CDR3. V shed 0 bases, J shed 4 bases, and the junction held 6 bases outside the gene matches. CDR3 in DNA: TGTGCCAGCAGCTTGGGAGCAGGGGGAATCTATGGCTACACCTTC. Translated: CASSLGAGGIYGYTF.

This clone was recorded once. This chain's CDR3 is CASSLHSGGMVEAFF. In DNA form, the CDR3 reads TGTGCCAGCAGTTTGCACTCAGGGGGGATGGTTGAAGCTTTCTTT. This chain joins TRBV28 and TRBJ1-1, with TRBD1 identical over 7 bases. Germline CDR1 MDHEN, CDR2 SYDVKM. The CDR3 is 15 amino acids. The V segment lost 3 bases and the J segment 7 bases; nucleotides outside the gene matches: 11.

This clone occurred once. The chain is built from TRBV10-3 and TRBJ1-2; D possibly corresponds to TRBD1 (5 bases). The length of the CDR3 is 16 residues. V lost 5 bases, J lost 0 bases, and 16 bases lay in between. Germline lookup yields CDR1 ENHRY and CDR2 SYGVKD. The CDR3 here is CAISSRWGEANYGYTF. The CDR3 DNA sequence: TGTGCCATCAGTTCGAGGTGGGGGGAAGCTAACTATGGCTACACCTTC.

This CDR3 is CASSFPGDSPLHF. CDR3 nucleotides: TGTGCCAGCAGCTTCCCGGGGGATTCACCCCTCCACTTT. The chain employs TRBV7-9 and TRBJ1-6, with a tentative D call TRBD1 (5 bases). V lost 3 bases and J lost 8, with 8 bases in between. Germline CDR1 SEHNR, CDR2 FQNEAQ (reference sequence). The CDR3 length is 13 residues.

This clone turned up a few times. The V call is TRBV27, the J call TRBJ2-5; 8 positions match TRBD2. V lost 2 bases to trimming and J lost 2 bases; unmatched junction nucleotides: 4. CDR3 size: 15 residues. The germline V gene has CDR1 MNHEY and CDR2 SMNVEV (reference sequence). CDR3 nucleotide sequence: TGTGCCAGCAGTTTAACTAGCGGTATTCAAGAGACCCAGTACTTC. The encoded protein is CASSLTSGIQETQYF.

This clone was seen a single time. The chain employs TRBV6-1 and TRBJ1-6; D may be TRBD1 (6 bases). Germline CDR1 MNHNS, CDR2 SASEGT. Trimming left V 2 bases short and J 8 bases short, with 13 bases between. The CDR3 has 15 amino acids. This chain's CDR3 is CASSEYRAGDSPLHF. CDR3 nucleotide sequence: TGTGCCAGCAGTGAATATCGGGCAGGGGATTCACCCCTCCACTTT.

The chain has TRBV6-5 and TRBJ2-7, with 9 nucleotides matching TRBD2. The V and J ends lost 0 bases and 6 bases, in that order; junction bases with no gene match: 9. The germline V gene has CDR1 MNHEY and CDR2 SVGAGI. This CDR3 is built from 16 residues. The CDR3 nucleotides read TGTGCCAGCAGTTACTCATCCTGGCGGGAGGGAGGCGAGCAGTACTTC. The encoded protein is CASSYSSWREGGEQYF.

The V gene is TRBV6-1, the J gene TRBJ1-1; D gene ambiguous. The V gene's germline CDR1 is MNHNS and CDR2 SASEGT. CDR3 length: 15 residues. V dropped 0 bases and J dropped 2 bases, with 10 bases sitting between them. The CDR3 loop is CASSEASRQNTEAFF. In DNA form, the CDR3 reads TGTGCCAGCAGTGAAGCTTCGAGACAAAACACTGAAGCTTTCTTT.

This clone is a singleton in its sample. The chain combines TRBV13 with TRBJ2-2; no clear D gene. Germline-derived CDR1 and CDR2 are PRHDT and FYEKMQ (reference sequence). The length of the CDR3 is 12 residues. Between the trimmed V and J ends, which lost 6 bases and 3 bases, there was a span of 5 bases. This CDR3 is CASSQYTGELFF. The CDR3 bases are TGTGCCAGCAGTCAGTACACCGGGGAGCTGTTTTTT.